This entry is about one T cell receptor (beta chain). The antigen it recognizes is unknown. Sequenced using a NextSeq 550. The Human TCR Profiling Kit (MiLaboratory) was used to prepare UMI-labeled 5' RACE TRB cDNA libraries. cDNA synthesis used the entire amount of extracted RNA, and PCR amplification then used the entire amount of cDNA produced. Libraries were prepared in parallel using an identical number of PCR cycles. As for the original processing: With a minimum of two reads required per UMI, MIGEC and MiXCR pulled out about 52,000 +/- 9,100 unique UMI-labeled TRB cDNA molecules from each library. On average, approximately 40,000 +/- 10,000 functional in-frame TRB CDR3 nucleotide clonotypes lacking stop codons were found per library. Diversity metrics, including normalized Shannon-Wiener and Chao1, were computed in VDJtools after downsampling to 5000 UMI-labeled TRB molecules per sample. VDJtools was used to calculate clonotype-size-weighted physicochemical properties of the central five CDR3 residues, namely interaction energy, strength, volume and Kidera factor 4. TCRdb reprocessed the reads, so every CDR3 protein sequence counts as one entry and DNA is not shown. V and J calls and clone size were set by TCRdb, not the authors. The sample table records tens of thousands of distinct CDR3 sequences. The ten largest clones capture 1.6% of the sample.

The data are from a study of CXCR3-negative and CXCR3-positive naive CD8 T cells (dated by TCRdb to between 2018 and 2021). In terms of the full investigation: In total, about 135 million TRB reads were obtained, corresponding to roughly 1.5 +/- 0.3 million reads per library. The diversity and physicochemical repertoire analyses included 11 donors pooled from two independent experiments. For the TRBV-TRBJ cluster analysis, the naive subsets came from 5 donors, while the memory cells came from 3 donors. General conclusions and limits of the study: TRB CDR3s from CXCR3-positive naive cells showed higher hydrophobicity (lower Kidera factor 4), lower energy, and higher strength and volume indices than CXCR3-negative naive cells. Because surface CD5, which is linked to self-reactivity in mice, was comparable between the naive subsets, TCR interaction strength was also inferred from the physicochemical properties of TRB CDR3s. Both naive subsets had comparably high repertoire diversity, while memory CD8+ T cells had much lower repertoire diversity. TRBV-TRBJ usage was similar between naive CXCR3-negative and CXCR3-positive cells from the same donor, while memory cells showed distinct patterns. Because CXCR3 expression was partially decreased after cryopreservation, freshly isolated PBMCs were used for most assays.

For each CD8+ T cell subset, flow sorting was done in triplicate, and 300,000 or so cells per subset went directly into RLT lysis buffer. Naive CD8+ T cells were defined stringently as CD45RO-CCR7+CD27+CD95- to exclude memory contaminants. Peripheral blood mononuclear cells were isolated from buffy coats by standard density gradient centrifugation. A FACSAria III was used to flow-sort naive CD8+ T cells into CXCR3-negative and CXCR3-positive populations. An RNeasy Mini Kit was used to extract total RNA from the sorted cells. The CDR3 spans 13 residues, from the cysteine through the phenylalanine. No DNA sequence was recorded. The CDR1 and CDR2 encoded by the germline V gene are SQVTM and ANQGSEA.

The receptor was isolated from a human donor in good health. Some clones in this sample may be carry-over from other donors' samples. The chain was built from TRBV29-1 and TRBJ1-2. Sequences were obtained from naive CXCR3- CD8+ T cells from blood. The cell subset or site label for this specimen denotes: CD45RO-CCR7+CD27+CD95- naive CD8+ T cells lacking CXCR3 (TNR3-). The CDR3 reads CSVEDSLNYGYTF.